The T cell receptor (beta chain) described here comes from a study of blood T cell repertoires in COVID-19. Background on the study: The origin of the acute and convalescent COVID-19 samples was the United States, Italy and Spain. PBMCs, B-cell-depleted T cells, or T cells provided the cDNA or gDNA that made up the material.

The CDR3 is 15 residues long. Per germline, CDR1 SSHAT and CDR2 FNYEAQ (reference sequence). With 11 bases removed from V and 5 bases from J, the gap between germline ends came to 22 bases. Original processing notes: For nucleated cells, counts were estimated from reference gene primer amplification. Here immunoSEQ multiplex PCR was the method, and the copy in TCRdb shows in-frame clones only, minus some. Clone size and V and J calls were adopted from that table, with D and trimming inferred from the DNA. The repertoire holds some 110,000 clones, over 70% seen once, with under 0.85% in the top ten. The origin of this receptor is a woman between 65 and 79 years old with acute or convalescent COVID-19. Input material: peripheral blood. This chain links TRBV7-7 with TRBJ1-5, with D perhaps matching TRBD1 (5 bases). The CDR3 DNA is TGTGCCCAGCGACGGACCGGGACTGATCATCAGCCCCAGCATTTT. Translation gives CAQRRTGTDHQPQHF.